The rows below give T cell receptor beta chains drawn from one sample of a study of blood T cell repertoires in COVID-19. This table comes from immunoSEQ multiplex PCR, and its TCRdb copy is limited to in-frame clones, with some not included. The table lists tens of thousands of clones, over 70% of them singletons. Sequencing was performed on peripheral blood. Receptor source: a woman aged 40-49 years with acute or convalescent COVID-19. Each CDR3 is given with its conserved first and last residue. Each record gives: V gene, J gene, D gene, clone size, CDR3 protein, CDR3 DNA. The D gene is left open where the match is weak. Only some rows state a clone size, as once, few, many or a class for expanded clones.

v_gene: TRBV5-1; j_gene: TRBJ2-1; d_gene: -; abundance: -; CDR3aa: CASSFKSSGNNEQFF; CDR3nt: TGCGCCAGCAGCTTTAAAAGTTCCGGGAACAATGAGCAGTTCTTC
v_gene: TRBV9; j_gene: TRBJ1-2; d_gene: -; abundance: -; CDR3aa: CASSVGGIYGYTF; CDR3nt: TGTGCCAGCAGCGTTGGGGGGATTTACGGCTACACCTTC
v_gene: TRBV7-6; j_gene: TRBJ1-5; d_gene: -; abundance: -; CDR3aa: CASSLGGESNQPQHF; CDR3nt: TGTGCCAGCAGCTTAGGGGGGGAAAGCAATCAGCCCCAGCATTTT
v_gene: TRBV27; j_gene: TRBJ1-2; d_gene: TRBD1; abundance: -; CDR3aa: CASSNRGLAGYTF; CDR3nt: TGTGCCAGCAGTAACAGGGGGCTGGCTGGCTACACCTTC
v_gene: TRBV5-4; j_gene: TRBJ2-1; d_gene: TRBD2; abundance: -; CDR3aa: CASSLAGIAGILNEQFF; CDR3nt: TGTGCCAGCAGCTTGGCCGGGATAGCGGGAATACTCAATGAGCAGTTCTTC
v_gene: TRBV30; j_gene: TRBJ1-5; d_gene: TRBD1; abundance: -; CDR3aa: CAWNGGQVGTQHF; CDR3nt: TGTGCCTGGAACGGGGGACAGGTCGGAACCCAGCATTTT
v_gene: TRBV30; j_gene: TRBJ1-2; d_gene: TRBD1; abundance: -; CDR3aa: CAWSVGTGTYGYTF; CDR3nt: TGTGCCTGGAGTGTAGGGACAGGGACCTATGGCTACACCTTC
v_gene: TRBV4-2; j_gene: TRBJ2-6; d_gene: -; abundance: -; CDR3aa: CASSPGGAGPSGANVLTF; CDR3nt: TGTGCCAGCAGCCCTGGGGGGGCAGGGCCCTCTGGGGCCAACGTCCTGACTTTC
v_gene: TRBV6-4; j_gene: TRBJ2-3; d_gene: TRBD2; abundance: -; CDR3aa: CASSPREGVTDTQYF; CDR3nt: TGTGCCAGCAGCCCCCGGGAGGGGGTCACAGATACGCAGTATTTT
v_gene: TRBV12-3/TRBV12-4; j_gene: TRBJ1-2; d_gene: -; abundance: -; CDR3aa: CASSLGTNYGYTF; CDR3nt: TGTGCCAGCAGTTTAGGGACAAACTATGGCTACACCTTC
v_gene: TRBV7-2; j_gene: TRBJ1-4; d_gene: TRBD1; abundance: -; CDR3aa: CASSAGTGSNEKLFF; CDR3nt: TGTGCCAGCAGCGCCGGGACAGGGTCTAATGAAAAACTGTTTTTT
v_gene: TRBV5-6; j_gene: TRBJ2-7; d_gene: TRBD2; abundance: -; CDR3aa: CASSLGSGSLYEQYF; CDR3nt: TGTGCCAGCAGCTTGGGTAGCGGGAGCCTCTACGAGCAGTACTTC
v_gene: TRBV7-3; j_gene: TRBJ2-3; d_gene: -; abundance: -; CDR3aa: CASSPRPRGHTQYF; CDR3nt: TGTGCCAGCAGCCCCCGTCCCCGGGGTCATACGCAGTATTTT
v_gene: TRBV12-5; j_gene: TRBJ1-5; d_gene: -; abundance: few; CDR3aa: CASGLETNQPQHF; CDR3nt: TGTGCTAGTGGTTTGGAGACTAATCAGCCCCAGCATTTT
v_gene: TRBV13; j_gene: TRBJ2-1; d_gene: -; abundance: -; CDR3aa: CAILLWGQNEQFF; CDR3nt: TGTGCCATCCTCCTCTGGGGCCAAAATGAGCAGTTCTTC
v_gene: TRBV28; j_gene: TRBJ1-2; d_gene: -; abundance: -; CDR3aa: CASSLRQPNYGYTF; CDR3nt: TGTGCCAGCAGTTTACGACAGCCGAACTATGGCTACACCTTC
v_gene: TRBV13; j_gene: TRBJ1-1; d_gene: -; abundance: -; CDR3aa: CASSLGGGLNTEAFF; CDR3nt: TGTGCCAGCAGCTTAGGCGGGGGATTGAACACTGAAGCTTTCTTT
v_gene: TRBV5-1; j_gene: TRBJ2-5; d_gene: -; abundance: -; CDR3aa: CASSSDRSGETQYF; CDR3nt: TGCGCCAGCAGCTCCGACAGGTCCGGAGAGACCCAGTACTTC
v_gene: TRBV19; j_gene: TRBJ2-5; d_gene: -; abundance: -; CDR3aa: CASSREGMATGETQYF; CDR3nt: TGTGCCAGTAGTAGAGAGGGAATGGCCACAGGAGAGACCCAGTACTTC
v_gene: TRBV29-1; j_gene: TRBJ2-1; d_gene: -; abundance: -; CDR3aa: CSVEAEIYNEQFF; CDR3nt: TGCAGCGTTGAAGCGGAGATCTACAATGAGCAGTTCTTC
v_gene: TRBV5-1; j_gene: TRBJ1-5; d_gene: -; abundance: few; CDR3aa: CASSPSDSLLQPQHF; CDR3nt: TGCGCCAGCAGTCCCTCAGACAGTCTCCTTCAGCCCCAGCATTTT
v_gene: TRBV18; j_gene: TRBJ1-1; d_gene: TRBD1; abundance: -; CDR3aa: CASSLGQATEAFF; CDR3nt: TGTGCCAGCTCACTAGGACAGGCCACTGAAGCTTTCTTT
v_gene: TRBV5-5; j_gene: TRBJ1-2; d_gene: -; abundance: -; CDR3aa: CASSLAQGPGYTF; CDR3nt: TGTGCCAGCAGCTTGGCACAGGGCCCTGGCTACACCTTC
v_gene: TRBV30; j_gene: TRBJ1-3; d_gene: -; abundance: -; CDR3aa: CAWSVGQSSGNTIYF; CDR3nt: TGTGCCTGGAGTGTAGGACAGAGCTCTGGAAACACCATATATTTT
v_gene: TRBV19; j_gene: TRBJ1-1; d_gene: -; abundance: -; CDR3aa: CASSRSGLNTEAFF; CDR3nt: TGTGCCAGTAGTAGGTCGGGATTGAACACTGAAGCTTTCTTT
v_gene: TRBV7-2; j_gene: TRBJ2-7; d_gene: -; abundance: -; CDR3aa: CASSSRDTSVEQYF; CDR3nt: TGTGCCAGCAGCTCCCGGGACACCTCAGTCGAGCAGTACTTC
v_gene: TRBV5-8; j_gene: TRBJ1-6; d_gene: TRBD1; abundance: -; CDR3aa: CASSTGQGGWAPLHF; CDR3nt: TGTGCCAGCAGCACCGGACAGGGCGGGTGGGCACCCCTCCACTTT
v_gene: TRBV5-1; j_gene: TRBJ2-3; d_gene: TRBD2; abundance: -; CDR3aa: CASGTSGAGTDTQYF; CDR3nt: TGCGCCAGCGGGACTAGCGGGGCGGGCACAGATACGCAGTATTTT
v_gene: TRBV5-4; j_gene: TRBJ2-3; d_gene: TRBD2; abundance: -; CDR3aa: CASSPTQRGGDTQYF; CDR3nt: TGTGCCAGCAGCCCCACGCAGCGGGGAGGGGATACGCAGTATTTT
v_gene: TRBV9; j_gene: TRBJ2-6; d_gene: -; abundance: -; CDR3aa: CASSATAAGANVLTF; CDR3nt: TGTGCCAGCAGCGCGACAGCAGCTGGGGCCAACGTCCTGACTTTC
v_gene: TRBV29-1; j_gene: TRBJ1-5; d_gene: -; abundance: -; CDR3aa: CSAGGPQQPQHF; CDR3nt: TGCAGCGCGGGGGGCCCGCAGCAGCCCCAGCATTTT
v_gene: TRBV6-4; j_gene: TRBJ2-2; d_gene: -; abundance: -; CDR3aa: CASSPDRYTGELFF; CDR3nt: TGTGCCAGCAGTCCGGACAGATACACCGGGGAGCTGTTTTTT
v_gene: TRBV18; j_gene: TRBJ1-4; d_gene: -; abundance: -; CDR3aa: CASSRGYNEKLFF; CDR3nt: TGTGCCAGCTCACGCGGGTATAATGAAAAACTGTTTTTT
v_gene: TRBV2; j_gene: TRBJ2-7; d_gene: -; abundance: -; CDR3aa: CASSRDISYEQYF; CDR3nt: TGTGCCAGCAGCCGGGACATTTCCTACGAGCAGTACTTC
v_gene: TRBV5-6; j_gene: TRBJ2-3; d_gene: TRBD2; abundance: -; CDR3aa: CASSLSGGRTDTQYF; CDR3nt: TGTGCCAGCAGCCTTAGCGGGGGCCGCACAGATACGCAGTATTTT
v_gene: TRBV6-4; j_gene: TRBJ1-2; d_gene: TRBD1; abundance: once; CDR3aa: CASSERGQGTGGYTF; CDR3nt: TGTGCCAGCAGTGAAAGGGGACAGGGCACGGGTGGCTACACCTTC
v_gene: TRBV18; j_gene: TRBJ1-4; d_gene: -; abundance: -; CDR3aa: CASSLTPSTNEKLFF; CDR3nt: TGTGCCAGCTCACTGACTCCTTCAACTAATGAAAAACTGTTTTTT
v_gene: TRBV6-5; j_gene: TRBJ2-1; d_gene: -; abundance: -; CDR3aa: CASSYGASNEQFF; CDR3nt: TGTGCCAGCAGCTACGGGGCCAGCAATGAGCAGTTCTTC
v_gene: TRBV19; j_gene: TRBJ2-1; d_gene: TRBD2; abundance: -; CDR3aa: CASSIGGGFAYNEQFF; CDR3nt: TGTGCCAGTAGTATCGGGGGGGGTTTTGCCTACAATGAGCAGTTCTTC
v_gene: TRBV5-1; j_gene: TRBJ2-1; d_gene: TRBD1; abundance: -; CDR3aa: CASSLGSTGGNEQFF; CDR3nt: TGCGCCAGCAGCTTGGGTTCCACAGGGGGCAATGAGCAGTTCTTC
v_gene: TRBV6-6; j_gene: TRBJ2-3; d_gene: -; abundance: -; CDR3aa: CASSYSPLTQYF; CDR3nt: TGTGCCAGCAGTTATTCCCCCCTCACGCAGTATTTT
v_gene: TRBV5-1; j_gene: TRBJ1-1; d_gene: TRBD1; abundance: few; CDR3aa: CASSPRGQGALTEAFF; CDR3nt: TGCGCCAGCAGCCCCAGGGGGCAGGGGGCTTTGACTGAAGCTTTCTTT
v_gene: TRBV28; j_gene: TRBJ1-2; d_gene: -; abundance: -; CDR3aa: CASSLWGAIGYGYTF; CDR3nt: TGTGCCAGCAGTTTATGGGGGGCCATAGGCTATGGCTACACCTTC
v_gene: TRBV3-1/TRBV3-2; j_gene: TRBJ2-2; d_gene: -; abundance: -; CDR3aa: CASSQDKLSTGELFF; CDR3nt: TGTGCCAGCAGCCAAGATAAACTGAGCACCGGGGAGCTGTTTTTT
v_gene: TRBV10-1; j_gene: TRBJ2-7; d_gene: -; abundance: -; CDR3aa: CASSEGGASSYEQYF; CDR3nt: TGCGCCAGCAGTGAGGGCGGCGCAAGCTCCTACGAGCAGTACTTC
v_gene: TRBV11-1; j_gene: TRBJ1-3; d_gene: TRBD1; abundance: -; CDR3aa: CASSSQGAPSGNTIYF; CDR3nt: TGTGCCAGCAGCTCACAGGGGGCCCCCTCTGGAAACACCATATATTTT
v_gene: TRBV6-2/TRBV6-3; j_gene: TRBJ2-5; d_gene: TRBD2; abundance: -; CDR3aa: CASSYGLAGGSQETQYF; CDR3nt: TGTGCCAGCAGTTACGGGCTAGCGGGAGGGTCGCAAGAGACCCAGTACTTC
v_gene: TRBV5-1; j_gene: TRBJ1-3; d_gene: -; abundance: -; CDR3aa: CASSLDTGFGNTIYF; CDR3nt: TGCGCCAGCAGCTTGGATACCGGGTTTGGAAACACCATATATTTT
v_gene: TRBV7-9; j_gene: TRBJ2-3; d_gene: -; abundance: -; CDR3aa: CASSLPTSTQYF; CDR3nt: TGTGCCAGCAGCCTCCCGACTAGTACGCAGTATTTT
v_gene: TRBV4-2; j_gene: TRBJ1-2; d_gene: -; abundance: -; CDR3aa: CASSQANARGPESYGYTF; CDR3nt: TGTGCCAGCAGCCAGGCTAACGCAAGGGGCCCCGAGAGCTATGGCTACACCTTC
v_gene: TRBV6-1; j_gene: TRBJ2-7; d_gene: TRBD1; abundance: -; CDR3aa: CASSEAGTGADEQYF; CDR3nt: TGTGCCAGCAGTGAGGCCGGGACAGGGGCTGACGAGCAGTACTTC
v_gene: TRBV6-5; j_gene: TRBJ2-7; d_gene: -; abundance: once; CDR3aa: CASTQYNSYEQYF; CDR3nt: TGTGCCAGCACACAGTATAACTCCTACGAGCAGTACTTC
v_gene: TRBV5-1; j_gene: TRBJ1-2; d_gene: -; abundance: -; CDR3aa: CASTTQGGGYGYTF; CDR3nt: TGCGCCAGTACCACGCAAGGGGGGGGCTATGGCTACACCTTC
v_gene: TRBV2; j_gene: TRBJ2-7; d_gene: -; abundance: -; CDR3aa: CASRAGAYEQYF; CDR3nt: TGTGCCAGCCGGGCAGGGGCCTACGAGCAGTACTTC
v_gene: TRBV7-3; j_gene: TRBJ1-2; d_gene: -; abundance: -; CDR3aa: CASSLYSGWVDGYTF; CDR3nt: TGTGCCAGCAGCTTATACTCAGGGTGGGTCGATGGCTACACCTTC
v_gene: TRBV30; j_gene: TRBJ2-7; d_gene: -; abundance: -; CDR3aa: CAWSNSIYEQYF; CDR3nt: TGTGCCTGGAGTAACAGTATCTACGAGCAGTACTTC
v_gene: TRBV28; j_gene: TRBJ2-5; d_gene: -; abundance: -; CDR3aa: CASSLSARETQYF; CDR3nt: TGTGCCAGCAGTTTGTCGGCGAGGGAGACCCAGTACTTC
v_gene: TRBV29-1; j_gene: TRBJ1-1; d_gene: TRBD1; abundance: -; CDR3aa: CSVAGTGDTEAFF; CDR3nt: TGCAGCGTTGCCGGGACAGGGGATACTGAAGCTTTCTTT
v_gene: TRBV11-2; j_gene: TRBJ1-1; d_gene: -; abundance: -; CDR3aa: CAGSSDFGEIMNTEAFF; CDR3nt: TGTGCCGGCAGCTCCGACTTCGGGGAAATCATGAACACTGAAGCTTTCTTT
v_gene: TRBV28; j_gene: TRBJ2-7; d_gene: TRBD1; abundance: -; CDR3aa: CASTLGQGYEQYF; CDR3nt: TGTGCCAGCACCCTGGGACAGGGCTACGAGCAGTACTTC